The rows below give T cell receptor beta chains drawn from one sample of a study of blood T cells in healthy people across ages. TCRdb analysed the 5' RACE reads with MiXCR anew, one entry per CDR3 protein. The sample carries about 640,000 distinct CDR3 sequences, approximately 59% recorded once. The sequenced sample consisted of blood. These receptors were collected from a man in his 60s in good health. The CDR3 runs from the conserved cysteine through the conserved F or W. D genes are given only for firm matches. Some rows mark clone size as missing; the rest say once, few, many or name a class of expanded clone.

d_call,clone_size,j_call,v_call,cdr3_aa,cdr3_nt
TRBD2,NA,TRBJ2-5,TRBV7-2,CASSSGPAGGFETQYF,TGTGCCAGCAGCTCAGGACCAGCGGGGGGTTTTGAGACCCAGTACTTC
NA,NA,TRBJ2-1,TRBV6-5,CASSRGGQAVDEQFF,TGTGCCAGCAGTAGAGGCGGCCAAGCGGTAGATGAGCAGTTCTTC
NA,few,TRBJ2-6,TRBV6-5,CASSYSPGSAGGANVLTF,TGTGCCAGCAGTTACTCGCCCGGGAGCGCAGGAGGGGCCAACGTCCTGACTTTC
NA,few,TRBJ2-1,TRBV29-1,CSVVDAGDEQFF,TGCAGCGTTGTGGACGCAGGGGATGAGCAGTTCTTC
NA,few,TRBJ2-6,TRBV2,CASRRASGANVLTF,TGTGCCAGCCGTCGGGCATCTGGGGCCAACGTCCTGACTTTC
TRBD2,NA,TRBJ2-5,TRBV20-1,CSADGEAGVRGETQYF,TGCAGTGCTGACGGGGAAGCGGGGGTCAGAGGGGAGACCCAGTACTTC
TRBD2,NA,TRBJ2-5,TRBV7-2,CASSARLAGQETQYF,TGTGCCAGCAGCGCCCGACTAGCGGGGCAAGAGACCCAGTACTTC
NA,few,TRBJ2-5,TRBV29-1,CSVEGVETQYF,TGCAGCGTTGAAGGGGTGGAGACCCAGTACTTC
NA,NA,TRBJ2-5,TRBV7-9,CASSSDGRWETQYF,TGTGCCAGCAGCTCAGACGGACGGTGGGAGACCCAGTACTTC
NA,NA,TRBJ2-3,TRBV4-1,CASSQGRGTSTDTQYF,TGCGCCAGCAGCCAAGGGCGAGGGACTAGCACAGATACGCAGTATTTT
NA,once,TRBJ2-3,TRBV11-2,CASSLEGYSTDTQYF,TGTGCCAGCAGCTTGGAAGGCTATAGCACAGATACGCAGTATTTT
TRBD1,NA,TRBJ1-4,TRBV2,CASSDYGQGLEKLFF,TGTGCCAGCAGTGACTACGGACAGGGTCTAGAAAAACTGTTTTTT
TRBD1,NA,TRBJ2-7,TRBV25-1,CASSERGQGAYNEQYF,TGTGCCAGCAGTGAAAGGGGCCAGGGGGCTTACAATGAGCAGTACTTC
TRBD2,few,TRBJ2-1,TRBV11-2,CASRGLAGARFHNEQFF,TGTGCCAGCAGGGGACTAGCGGGGGCCCGATTTCACAATGAGCAGTTCTTC
NA,NA,TRBJ2-3,TRBV11-3,CASSLRSPGATGDTQYF,TGTGCCAGCAGCTTAAGGTCTCCAGGGGCGACGGGAGATACGCAGTATTTT
TRBD2,NA,TRBJ2-3,TRBV20-1,CSASGLAAGALTDTQYF,TGCAGTGCTAGTGGATTAGCAGCGGGGGCCCTCACAGATACGCAGTATTTT
NA,NA,TRBJ2-2,TRBV7-8,CASQGSSALNTGELFF,TGTGCCAGCCAAGGGAGTAGCGCACTTAACACCGGGGAGCTGTTTTTT
NA,NA,TRBJ2-5,TRBV5-4,CASSLAAASQKETQYF,TGTGCCAGCAGCTTGGCCGCGGCTAGCCAAAAAGAGACCCAGTACTTC
NA,few,TRBJ1-5,TRBV27,CASSRQGGTVRGPQHF,TGTGCCAGCAGCCGGCAGGGAGGGACCGTCCGTGGGCCCCAGCATTTT
TRBD1,NA,TRBJ2-7,TRBV6-5,CASSYSTDRVYNEQYF,TGTGCCAGCAGTTACTCGACGGACAGGGTCTACAATGAGCAGTACTTC
NA,NA,TRBJ2-7,TRBV6-1,CASSERSRTYEQYF,TGTGCCAGCAGTGAACGATCCAGAACCTACGAGCAGTACTTC
TRBD1,NA,TRBJ2-2,TRBV19,CASSWGQGPGELFF,TGTGCCAGTAGCTGGGGACAGGGGCCCGGGGAGCTGTTTTTT
NA,few,TRBJ2-7,TRBV7-2,CASSLAGAGSSYEQYF,TGTGCCAGCAGCTTAGCTGGCGCAGGGAGCTCCTACGAGCAGTACTTC
NA,NA,TRBJ2-5,TRBV3-1,CASSSQGASEETQYF,TGTGCCAGCAGCTCCCAAGGGGCGAGCGAAGAGACCCAGTACTTC
NA,NA,TRBJ2-3,TRBV20-1,CSARLSTTDTQYF,TGCAGTGCTAGACTGTCCACCACAGATACGCAGTATTTT
NA,NA,TRBJ1-3,TRBV7-9,CASSSRGPSGNTIYF,TGTGCCAGCAGCTCCCGGGGCCCATCCGGAAACACCATATATTTT
TRBD2,few,TRBJ2-4,TRBV4-1,CASSQEPSGGYIQYF,TGCGCCAGCAGCCAAGAACCGAGCGGGGGGTACATTCAGTACTTC
TRBD1,once,TRBJ2-2,TRBV24-1,CATQGQGVTGELFF,TGTGCCACCCAAGGACAGGGTGTCACCGGGGAGCTGTTTTTT
TRBD1,NA,TRBJ2-1,TRBV7-2,CASSFGQGAYEQFF,TGTGCCAGCAGTTTCGGACAGGGGGCATATGAGCAGTTCTTC
NA,NA,TRBJ2-2,TRBV29-1,CSVDEGRSTGELFF,TGCAGCGTTGATGAGGGGAGAAGCACCGGGGAGCTGTTTTTT
NA,NA,TRBJ1-6,TRBV6-5,CASSLGPLSYNSPLHF,TGTGCCAGCAGTCTCGGACCTCTTTCCTATAATTCACCCCTCCACTTT
TRBD2,NA,TRBJ2-4,TRBV9,CASSAASGTSGGAENIQYF,TGTGCCAGCAGCGCCGCTTCCGGGACTAGCGGGGGGGCCGAGAACATTCAGTACTTC
NA,NA,TRBJ2-1,TRBV7-2,CASSLRGSGDNEQFF,TGTGCCAGCAGCTTAAGAGGGAGTGGGGACAATGAGCAGTTCTTC
NA,NA,TRBJ2-7,TRBV28,CATGGGGAGSYEQYF,TGTGCCACCGGGGGAGGAGGGGCAGGTTCCTACGAGCAGTACTTC
NA,NA,TRBJ2-7,TRBV3-1,CASSQVSGSSGEQYF,TGTGCCAGCAGCCAAGTGTCAGGTAGTTCTGGCGAGCAGTACTTC
NA,NA,TRBJ2-6,TRBV27,CACGDVSGANVLTF,TGTGCCTGTGGAGACGTGTCTGGGGCCAACGTCCTGACTTTC
NA,NA,TRBJ1-1,TRBV29-1,CSVYTFMNTEAFF,TGCAGCGTTTACACTTTTATGAACACTGAAGCTTTCTTT
TRBD2,many,TRBJ2-1,TRBV20-1,CSARDLAGFYNEQFF,TGCAGTGCTAGAGACCTAGCGGGGTTTTACAATGAGCAGTTCTTC
NA,NA,TRBJ2-3,TRBV5-1,CASSFRLAGGLTDTQYF,TGCGCCAGCAGCTTCCGACTAGCAGGGGGGCTGACAGATACGCAGTATTTT
NA,NA,TRBJ1-2,TRBV29-1,CSVVGADGYTF,TGCAGCGTTGTGGGGGCGGATGGCTACACCTTC
TRBD1,many,TRBJ2-6,TRBV29-1,CSVEVRRTGVANVLTF,TGCAGCGTTGAAGTCCGCCGGACAGGAGTGGCCAACGTCCTGACTTTC
NA,NA,TRBJ2-3,TRBV5-1,CASSRTVAEADTQYF,TGCGCCAGCAGCCGGACAGTGGCGGAGGCAGATACGCAGTATTTT